The 11 T cell receptor beta chains below come from one sample, sequenced in a study of regulatory T cells in long-lasting Graves disease. Researchers made TCR beta libraries by using iRepertoire HTBI primers and running Arm-PCR on CDR3 regions. From the multiplex PCR reads, TCRdb called clonotypes with MiXCR, one entry per CDR3 protein. The sample holds 400,000 to 500,000 distinct CDR3 sequences, about 15% seen once. The time point is: newly diagnosed GD, antithyroid drugs for less than 3 months. PBMC-derived RNA was used for the TCR library. These data also featured in a second study, about T cells in Graves' hyperthyroidism and ophthalmopathy.

The input for sequencing was peripheral blood mononuclear cells (PBMCs), taken at new diagnosis, from a patient treated with antithyroid drugs. These receptors were taken from a woman between 45 and 65 years old with Graves disease.

This clonotype was detected many times. The rearrangement links TRBV2 to TRBJ1-5; D might be TRBD1 (6 bases). Trimming took off 7 bases at V and 7 bases at J, with 14 bases between the two ends. The V gene's germline CDR1 is SNHLY and CDR2 FYNNEI. This CDR3 has 13 residues. CDR3 sequence: CASTGAGGQPQHF. In nucleotides, the CDR3 is TGTGCCAGCACAGGGGCAGGTGGACAGCCCCAGCATTTT.

V is TRBV18 and J is TRBJ1-4, with 7 bases aligning to TRBD1. Germline V gene data show CDR1 as KGHSH and CDR2 as LQKENI. There are 15 residues in the CDR3. Unmatched junction bases numbered 7, after V lost 3 bases and J lost 6 bases. CDR3 nucleotides: TGTGCCAGCTCACCCCGGACAGGCGGGGATGAAAAACTGTTTTTT. Its translation: CASSPRTGGDEKLFF.

This clonotype was seen repeatedly, ten times or more. The CDR3 region is CASSIDRGGYGYTF. CDR3 nucleotides: TGTGCCAGCAGCATAGACAGGGGGGGGTATGGCTACACCTTC. The rearrangement joins TRBV28 to TRBJ1-2; 9 bases match TRBD1. The CDR3 totals 14 residues. The germline gives CDR1 MDHEN, CDR2 SYDVKM. V was pared by 6 bases and J by 5 bases, with 7 bases of the junction left unmatched.

This chain joins TRBV19 and TRBJ2-7; weak D call: TRBD1 (7 bases). The CDR3 extends over 18 amino acids. The V gene's germline CDR1 is LNHDA and CDR2 SQIVND (reference sequence). The ends were cut back, 3 bases at V and 2 bases at J, with 23 bases in the middle. The CDR3 region is CASSIVFAEPGGPYEQYF. The CDR3 DNA reads TGTGCCAGTAGTATCGTCTTTGCGGAGCCAGGGGGGCCCTACGAGCAGTACTTC.

This clonotype was picked up many times. V and J are TRBV28 and TRBJ2-2; D is unresolved. V lost 6 bases, J lost 7 bases, and 21 bases lay in between. The CDR3 sequence is 16 residues long. Germline lookup yields CDR1 MDHEN and CDR2 SYDVKM. CDR3 sequence: CASRASVVGRVGELFF. The CDR3 DNA reads as TGTGCCAGCAGAGCCTCGGTGGTCGGCCGGGTCGGGGAGCTGTTTTTT.

This clonotype was detected many times. The chain is built from TRBV27 and TRBJ2-1, with a tentative D call TRBD2 (7 bases). The V end was cut by 6 bases, the J end by 7 bases, with 25 bases between. CDR1 and CDR2 (germline): MNHEY, SMNVEV (reference sequence). The CDR3 has 17 amino acids. CDR3 sequence: CASSPKQGGGLPNEQFF. In nucleotides, the CDR3 is TGTGCCAGCAGCCCTAAACAGGGCGGGGGACTACCGAATGAGCAGTTCTTC.

In its sample, this clonotype was seen many times. The V gene is TRBV10-3, the J gene TRBJ2-7; 10 positions agree with TRBD1. The CDR3 contains 16 residues. With V trimmed by 4 bases and J by 1 base, 7 bases remained unmatched. The germline V gene encodes CDR1 ENHRY and CDR2 SYGVKD. This chain's CDR3 is CAISGTRDRGSYEQYF. The DNA of the CDR3 is TGTGCCATCAGTGGGACCCGGGACAGGGGTTCCTACGAGCAGTACTTC.

The rearrangement links TRBV9 to TRBJ2-1; no clear D. CDR3 length: 11 residues. Germline V CDR1 and CDR2: SGDLS, YYNGEE. The V and J ends lost 4 bases and 8 bases respectively, with 7 bases between them. The CDR3 reads CASSPQHEQFF. CDR3 DNA sequence: TGTGCCAGCAGCCCCCAGCATGAGCAGTTCTTC.

The chain couples TRBV18 to TRBJ1-5; 7 nucleotides align to TRBD1. Per the germline V gene, CDR1 is KGHSH and CDR2 is LQKENI. V dropped 2 bases and J dropped 2; count of bases not matched to a gene: 6. This CDR3 has 16 residues. The CDR3 bases are TGTGCCAGCTCACCAGAGACAGGGATGGGCAATCAGCCCCAGCATTTT. Its protein is CASSPETGMGNQPQHF.

There are many counts of this clonotype. The chain combines TRBV28 with TRBJ2-2; TRBD1 aligns across 11 bases. Germline V gene lookup returns CDR1 MDHEN and CDR2 SYDVKM. This CDR3 region has 15 residues. V shed 5 bases, J shed 5 bases, and the junction held 4 bases outside the gene matches. The CDR3 nucleotides are TGTGCCAGCAGTCTGGACAGGGGGCTGACCGGGGAGCTGTTTTTT. It codes for CASSLDRGLTGELFF.

Note on this clonotype: This may be a read error, as it is one base from a much larger clone. The chain links TRBV30 to TRBJ1-5, with 7 nucleotides matching TRBD1. Germline CDR1 reads GTSNPN; CDR2 reads SVGIG (reference sequence). This CDR3 comprises 13 residues. CDR3 DNA sequence: TGTGCCTGGAGTACAGGGGACAATCGGCCCCAGCATTTT. Its protein is CAWSTGDNRPQHF.